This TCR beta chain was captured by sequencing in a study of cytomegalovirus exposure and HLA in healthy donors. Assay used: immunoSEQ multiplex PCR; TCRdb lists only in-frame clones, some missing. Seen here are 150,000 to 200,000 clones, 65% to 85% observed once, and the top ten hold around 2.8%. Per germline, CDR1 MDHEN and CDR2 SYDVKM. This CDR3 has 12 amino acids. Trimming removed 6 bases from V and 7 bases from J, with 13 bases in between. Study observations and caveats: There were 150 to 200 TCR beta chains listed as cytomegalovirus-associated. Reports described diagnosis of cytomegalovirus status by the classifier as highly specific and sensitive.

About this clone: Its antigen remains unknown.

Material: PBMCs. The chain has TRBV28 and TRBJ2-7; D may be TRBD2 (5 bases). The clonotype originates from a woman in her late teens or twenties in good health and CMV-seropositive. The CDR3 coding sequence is TGTGCCAGCAGGCCGGGTAGAGGGGAGCAGTACTTC. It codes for CASRPGRGEQYF.